The rows below give T cell receptor beta chains drawn from one sample of a study of T cells in tuberculosis. Only in-frame clones appear in the TCRdb table, and some are missing; sequencing was by immunoSEQ multiplex PCR. The sample gives approximately 53,000 clones, nearly 95% of which show up once; about 1.3% is in the top ten. The material sequenced was PBMCs, taken at tuberculosis diagnosis. The receptors stem from an adult with tuberculosis. The conserved cysteine and the conserved F or W are not part of the CDR3 here. The order of the fields is D gene, J gene, V gene, CDR3 protein. A D gene is named only where the DNA matches it firmly.

>TRBD2|TRBJ2-7|TRBV6-6
ASSYLTSGSSYEQY
>NA|TRBJ2-7|TRBV4-1
ASSHGRAVAYEQY
>NA|TRBJ2-7|TRBV5-5
ASSFQGRGEQY
>TRBD2|TRBJ2-2|TRBV14
ASSQDGTRTGELF
>NA|TRBJ1-2|TRBV27
ASSLSRSGAVNGYT
>TRBD2|TRBJ2-5|TRBV2
ASTRTSRDQETQY
>TRBD2|TRBJ2-7|TRBV7-2
ASSSHLAGGYEQY
>NA|TRBJ2-6|TRBV7-6
ASSQMGGSGANVLT
>TRBD1|TRBJ1-2|TRBV6-5
ASSRQGGRYGYT
>NA|TRBJ2-7|TRBV4-3
ASSQDVQGTYEQY
>TRBD2|TRBJ2-1|TRBV28
ASSSPDPGLGSEQF
>TRBD2|TRBJ2-5|TRBV7-9
ASSPRLAGEETQY
>TRBD1|TRBJ1-2|TRBV11-2
ASSSIRDRENYGYT
>NA|TRBJ1-1|TRBV6-5
ASSSPGRGGPEAF
>TRBD2|TRBJ2-2|TRBV5-1
ASSLTSGRVGELF
>NA|TRBJ1-2|TRBV4-1
ASSQDAKTNYGYT
>TRBD2|TRBJ2-3|TRBV6-6
ASSYEGLEADTQY